This T cell receptor beta chain was profiled in a study of cytomegalovirus exposure and HLA in healthy donors. Researchers ran the PCR with 60 Vbeta and 13 Jbeta primers. Sequencing used immunoSEQ multiplex PCR; TCRdb keeps in-frame clones, though not all of them. The table records 100,000 to 150,000 clones, over 80% of them present only once. The study, taken as a whole, reports: Whilst most TCR sequences proved rare, a subset of public TCRs occurred across many donors.

Germline values: CDR1 MDHEN, CDR2 SYDVKM. The CDR3 totals 12 residues. The V gene lost 1 base and the J gene lost 5 bases, with 5 bases spanning the gap. A remark on this clone: Its antigen is not known.

The sequence was obtained from a man aged 18 to 29 in good health and CMV-seropositive. The sequencing input was PBMCs. V usage is TRBV28 and J usage is TRBJ1-1; no definite D call. CDR3 protein: CASSLSVTEAFF. The CDR3 DNA reads TGTGCCAGCAGTTTATCCGTAACTGAAGCTTTCTTT.